These T cell receptor beta chains were read from a single sample in a study of blood T cell repertoires in COVID-19. Produced via immunoSEQ multiplex PCR; TCRdb's table is partial and in-frame only. Of 180,000 or so clones in the sample, approximately 85% are singletons; the top ten hold 6.5% to 10%. Sequenced: peripheral blood. All receptors come from a woman aged 55-69 years with acute or convalescent COVID-19. Both conserved end residues are part of each CDR3. The D gene is left open where the match is weak. Expanded clones are given a class, and other clones once, few, many or no size at all.

clone size	CDR3 length	V gene	D gene	J gene	CDR3 DNA	CDR3 protein
.	13	TRBV11-2	.	TRBJ2-3	TGTGCCAGCAGCATAACAGGGCCAGATACGCAGTATTTT	CASSITGPDTQYF
.	14	TRBV19	TRBD2	TRBJ2-3	TGTGCCAGTAGTATAGATAGCGGGCGGGATACGCAGTATTTT	CASSIDSGRDTQYF
.	13	TRBV6-6	.	TRBJ1-1	TGTGCCAGCAATGGCGGCCTTGGCACTGAAGCTTTCTTT	CASNGGLGTEAFF
.	13	TRBV10-2	.	TRBJ1-1	TGCGCCAGCAGTGAGTCGGGCTACACTGAAGCTTTCTTT	CASSESGYTEAFF
.	15	TRBV10-2	TRBD2	TRBJ2-1	TGCGCCAGCAGTGATCTAGCGGGAGAGTGGGGTGAGCAGTTCTTC	CASSDLAGEWGEQFF
.	14	TRBV3-1/TRBV3-2	TRBD2	TRBJ2-1	TGTGCCAGCAGCCAGGGACTAGCTAACAATGAGCAGTTCTTC	CASSQGLANNEQFF
.	12	TRBV27	.	TRBJ2-1	TGTGCCAGCAGTTTACCGACAGGTCGGCAGTTCTTC	CASSLPTGRQFF
.	15	TRBV20-1	.	TRBJ1-2	TGCAGTGCTAGTGGGGGAGGGGCCACCGGATATGGCTACACCTTC	CSASGGGATGYGYTF
.	15	TRBV5-5	.	TRBJ1-1	TGTGCCAGCAGCTTGGATGGGGGGTCGAACACTGAAGCTTTCTTT	CASSLDGGSNTEAFF
.	15	TRBV11-3	.	TRBJ2-3	TGTGCCAGCAGCCGGAGCGCGGGACGAGCAGATACGCAGTATTTT	CASSRSAGRADTQYF
.	12	TRBV29-1	.	TRBJ1-2	TGCAGCATTGAGGGCTCCCTGTATGGCTACACCTTC	CSIEGSLYGYTF
.	14	TRBV7-8	.	TRBJ2-3	TGTGCCAGCAGCTTAGCGGAGGAAGGAGATACGCAGTATTTT	CASSLAEEGDTQYF
.	15	TRBV3-1/TRBV3-2	.	TRBJ1-3	TGTGCCAGCAGCCGCCCGGGGTACCCTGGAAACACCATATATTTT	CASSRPGYPGNTIYF
.	16	TRBV19	TRBD1	TRBJ1-5	TGTGCCAGTAGTCTCCACGGACAGGGGGCGGCTCAGCCCCAGCATTTT	CASSLHGQGAAQPQHF
.	15	TRBV30	TRBD2	TRBJ2-3	TGTGCCTTCGACCCCGCTAGCGGGAGTGCAGATACGCAGTATTTT	CAFDPASGSADTQYF
.	13	TRBV30	.	TRBJ1-5	TGTGCCTGGAGTCTTTCAGGGGATCAGCCCCAGCATTTT	CAWSLSGDQPQHF
.	14	TRBV7-9	.	TRBJ1-5	TGTGCCAGCAGCTCCGTTGGGGCCGGGGGATCCCAGCATTTT	CASSSVGAGGSQHF
.	16	TRBV27	TRBD2	TRBJ2-1	TGTGCCAGCAGTTTAGAACCGGGACTAGCGGGAAGTGAGCAGTTCTTC	CASSLEPGLAGSEQFF
.	15	TRBV27	.	TRBJ2-1	TGTGCCAGCAGTTTGAGGGCCCCCCCCCACAATGAGCAGTTCTTC	CASSLRAPPHNEQFF
.	11	TRBV2	.	TRBJ2-4	TGTGCCAGCAATCTCGTAAACATTCAGTACTTC	CASNLVNIQYF
.	15	TRBV5-1	TRBD2	TRBJ2-7	TGCGCCAGCAGCTTGGGACTAGCGGGGAACTTTGGGGGGTACTTC	CASSLGLAGNFGGYF
.	17	TRBV28	.	TRBJ1-6	TGTGCCAGCAGTTTAGGTTCAGGCCCGGGGTATAATTCACCCCTCCACTTT	CASSLGSGPGYNSPLHF
.	14	TRBV4-2	TRBD2	TRBJ2-1	TGTGCCAGCAGGGGGACTAGTGGCCCTAATGAGCAGTTCTTC	CASRGTSGPNEQFF
.	15	TRBV5-1	TRBD2	TRBJ2-1	TGCGCCAGCAGCCCGGGACTAGCGGGAGTCAATGAGCAGTTCTTC	CASSPGLAGVNEQFF
once	14	TRBV21-1	.	TRBJ1-2	TGTGCCAGCAGCAGAACAGGGGCCCACTATGGCTACACCTTC	CASSRTGAHYGYTF
.	13	TRBV2	TRBD2	TRBJ2-5	TGTGCCAGCAGTTTAACTAGCGGGAAGGCTGGGTACTTC	CASSLTSGKAGYF
.	17	TRBV7-3	TRBD2	TRBJ2-1	TGTGCCAGCAGCCCCCTAGGAGCGGGAGACTCCTACAATGAGCAGTTCTTC	CASSPLGAGDSYNEQFF
few	21	TRBV4-2	TRBD2	TRBJ2-1	TGTGCCAGCAGCCAAATTTATAGGACTAGCGGGAGCTCCTCCTCCTACAATGAGCAGTTCTTC	CASSQIYRTSGSSSSYNEQFF
.	16	TRBV4-2	TRBD2	TRBJ2-3	TGTGCCAGCAGCCAAGATAGGCGGGAGGGCTCAGATACGCAGTATTTT	CASSQDRREGSDTQYF
.	14	TRBV28	.	TRBJ1-1	TGTGCCAGCAGTCCGCGACAGGTTTCCGCTGAAGCTTTCTTT	CASSPRQVSAEAFF
.	16	TRBV6-6	TRBD1	TRBJ2-3	TGTGCCAGCAGTTACCCTAGGGACAGGGCGGCAGATACGCAGTATTTT	CASSYPRDRAADTQYF
once	14	TRBV7-9	TRBD1	TRBJ1-2	TGTGCCAGCAGCTCTGAGGGACAGGGAGACGGCTACACCTTC	CASSSEGQGDGYTF
.	13	TRBV28	.	TRBJ1-1	TGTGCCAGCAGGCGTACAGGGTACACTGAAGCTTTCTTT	CASRRTGYTEAFF
.	13	TRBV14	.	TRBJ2-3	TGTGCCAGCAGCAGTCAGTACACAGATACGCAGTATTTT	CASSSQYTDTQYF
.	16	TRBV11-1	TRBD2	TRBJ2-1	TGTGCCAGCAGCGCCGGGACTAGCGGGAGGGCGGGAGAGCAGTTCTTC	CASSAGTSGRAGEQFF
.	16	TRBV11-2	TRBD1	TRBJ2-1	TGTGCCAGCAGGAGGGAACAGGGGTTTCGATACAATGAGCAGTTCTTC	CASRREQGFRYNEQFF
.	16	TRBV3-1/TRBV3-2	TRBD2	TRBJ2-2	TGTGCCAGCAGCCTATCGGGAGGACCGAACACCGGGGAGCTGTTTTTT	CASSLSGGPNTGELFF
.	16	TRBV11-3	TRBD1	TRBJ2-5	TGTGCCAGCAGCTTCGATTCACAGGGGGCGCAAGAGACCCAGTACTTC	CASSFDSQGAQETQYF
.	15	TRBV28	.	TRBJ1-5	TGTGCCAGCAGTTTACAGATGAGGAGCGTCCAGCCCCAGCATTTT	CASSLQMRSVQPQHF
few	14	TRBV10-3	.	TRBJ1-3	TGTGCCATCAGTGAGGCCCCTACCGGGAACACCATATATTTT	CAISEAPTGNTIYF
.	15	TRBV5-4	TRBD1	TRBJ1-2	TGTGCCAGCAGCTTGTTGGGACAGGCGAACTATGGCTACACCTTC	CASSLLGQANYGYTF
.	14	TRBV28	TRBD1	TRBJ2-1	TGTGCCAGCAGTTTGGTGGTCCAGGGGGTTGAGCAGTTCTTC	CASSLVVQGVEQFF
.	13	TRBV7-2	TRBD1	TRBJ2-5	TGTGCCAGCAGCTGGACAGGGGTGGAGACCCAGTACTTC	CASSWTGVETQYF
.	13	TRBV28	.	TRBJ1-4	TGTGCCAGCAGTTTCGATCGGGGGGGAAAACTGTTTTTT	CASSFDRGGKLFF
.	15	TRBV28	TRBD1	TRBJ1-5	TGTGCCAGCAGTTTAGGACAGGTTTCAAATCAGCCCCAGCATTTT	CASSLGQVSNQPQHF
.	15	TRBV27	TRBD1	TRBJ2-1	TGTGCCAGCAGTTCATCGGCGAGGGGGCTAGGTGAGCAGTTCTTC	CASSSSARGLGEQFF
.	13	TRBV7-9	.	TRBJ2-7	TGTGCCAGCAGCGGGGGCACACTGACCGAGCAGTACTTC	CASSGGTLTEQYF
.	15	TRBV5-1	TRBD2	TRBJ2-5	TGCGCCAGCAGCCAAGGACTAGCGGCCCAAGAGACCCAGTACTTC	CASSQGLAAQETQYF
.	18	TRBV3-1/TRBV3-2	.	TRBJ2-6	TGTGCCAGCAGCCAAGCCGGGACTCAGATATCTGGGGCCAACGTCCTGACTTTC	CASSQAGTQISGANVLTF
.	16	TRBV7-9	TRBD2	TRBJ2-1	TGTGCCAGCAGCCCCCCTAGCGGGAGGGCAGTCAATGAGCAGTTCTTC	CASSPPSGRAVNEQFF
.	15	TRBV7-3	.	TRBJ2-1	TGTGCCAGCAGCTTAAGCCGGGGCTCCTACAATGAGCAGTTCTTC	CASSLSRGSYNEQFF
.	13	TRBV15	TRBD2	TRBJ2-1	TGTGCCACCAGCCCTAGCGGGAGGGATGAGCAGTTCTTC	CATSPSGRDEQFF
.	15	TRBV11-3	TRBD2	TRBJ2-1	TGTGCCAGCAGACAACTAGCGGGCTCCTACAATGAGCAGTTCTTC	CASRQLAGSYNEQFF
.	17	TRBV9	TRBD1	TRBJ1-4	TGTGCCAGCAGCGCCGGGACAGGGGCCCTATTCGGTGAAAAACTGTTTTTT	CASSAGTGALFGEKLFF
.	14	TRBV7-8	.	TRBJ1-2	TGTGCCAGCAGCTTAGGAGGTGGAGCCTATGGCTACACCTTC	CASSLGGGAYGYTF
.	15	TRBV7-3	TRBD1	TRBJ2-1	TGTGCCAGCAGCCCCGACAGGGGCTCCTACAATGAGCAGTTCTTC	CASSPDRGSYNEQFF
.	14	TRBV6-6	TRBD2	TRBJ2-5	TGTGCCAGCAATCTCGCGGGGGGGGAAGAGACCCAGTACTTC	CASNLAGGEETQYF